The 12 T cell receptor beta chains reported below all come from one sample, sequenced in a study of T cell changes during pregnancy in multiple sclerosis. Libraries were prepared by immunoSEQ multiplex PCR; TCRdb keeps only in-frame clonotypes and omits some of them. The data show fewer than 85,000 clones, with 90% to 95% seen just once and roughly 1.7% held by the top ten. Sequencing was performed on peripheral blood, taken in the first trimester of pregnancy. These receptors were collected from a female donor in good health, enrolled as a control in a pregnancy study.

In this sample, this clone turned up once. V and J are TRBV27 and TRBJ2-3, with 12 bases fitting TRBD2. This CDR3 is 20 amino acids long. Looked up from germline, CDR1 is MNHEY and CDR2 is SMNVEV (reference sequence). With V trimmed by 5 bases and J by 2 bases, 17 bases remained unmatched. The CDR3 sequence: CASSLLAASGRVGYTDTQYF. CDR3 nucleotide sequence: TGTGCCAGCAGTCTATTGGCGGCTAGCGGGAGGGTGGGTTACACAGATACGCAGTATTTT.

The rearrangement uses TRBV4-2 and TRBJ2-1, with D hard to call. Looked up from germline, CDR1 is LGHNA and CDR2 is YNFKEQ. The CDR3 runs 13 residues. V was pared by 0 bases and J by 6 bases, with 6 bases between. CDR3 nucleotide sequence: TGTGCCAGCAGCCAAGAGGGCCTCAATGAGCAGTTCTTC. This codes for CASSQEGLNEQFF.

The V gene is TRBV6-6, the J gene TRBJ2-6; TRBD1 aligns across 7 bases. Unmatched junction bases numbered 12, after V lost 11 bases and J lost 2 bases. The length of the CDR3 is 16 residues. Germline assignment: CDR1 MNHNY and CDR2 SVGAGI (reference sequence). The CDR3 nucleotides read TGTGCCTCTGAGGCAGGGGGAAATGCTGGGGCCAACGTCCTGACTTTC. Its translation: CASEAGGNAGANVLTF.

The rearrangement joins TRBV2 to TRBJ2-1, with 16 bases matching TRBD2. After removal of 3 bases from V and 4 bases from J, the junction contained 9 bases not matched to a gene. Germline V gene sequence: CDR1 SNHLY, CDR2 FYNNEI. The CDR3 runs 19 residues. The CDR3 nucleotides are TGTGCCAGCAGTGATCCGGGACTAGCGGGAGGGCCAGGGTACAATGAGCAGTTCTTC. It encodes CASSDPGLAGGPGYNEQFF.

In this sample, this clone is medium-sized (0.01 to 0.1%). This chain connects TRBV27 to TRBJ1-2; 10 nucleotides align to TRBD1. Germline CDR1 is MNHEY and CDR2 is SMNVEV (reference sequence). The CDR3 spans 14 residues. Losses at the gene ends were 3 bases for V and 8 bases for J; bases not matched to a gene: 6. The CDR3 is CASSFGTGAWGYTF. The CDR3, as DNA: TGTGCCAGCAGTTTCGGGACAGGGGCCTGGGGCTACACCTTC.

The chain uses TRBV30 and TRBJ2-3; TRBD1 agrees at 7 bases. Germline V gives CDR1 GTSNPN, CDR2 SVGIG (reference sequence). The V segment lost 7 bases and the J segment 1 base; nucleotides outside the gene matches: 11. The CDR3 sequence is 15 residues long. CDR3 in DNA: TGTGCCTCGACCGGACAGGTGGGGGGCACAGATACGCAGTATTTT. This gives the protein CASTGQVGGTDTQYF.

This chain joins TRBV4-1 and TRBJ2-7, with a weak D call TRBD2 (5 bases). Trimming pared 1 base from V and 7 bases from J, leaving 14 bases between. Germline lookup yields CDR1 MGHRA and CDR2 YSYEKL. This CDR3 has 14 residues. As DNA, the CDR3 is TGCGCCAGCAGCCAAGTAAGGGAGACCGGGGAGCAGTACTTC. Protein sequence: CASSQVRETGEQYF.

The rearrangement joins TRBV5-1 to TRBJ1-4, with no clear D. Germline V CDR1 and CDR2: SGHRS, YFSETQ. V shed 0 bases and J shed 10 bases, with 16 bases lying between them. This CDR3 contains 15 residues. DNA for the CDR3: TGCGCCAGCAGCTTGGTGGGAGGCAGTGGTCCAAAACTGTTTTTT. Protein: CASSLVGGSGPKLFF.

V is TRBV4-1 and J is TRBJ2-7; 8 nucleotides line up with TRBD1. The CDR3 sequence is 15 residues long. After removal of 1 base from V and 5 bases from J, the junction contained 7 bases not matched to a gene. Germline CDR1 and CDR2: MGHRA and YSYEKL. The CDR3 nucleotides read TGCGCCAGCAGCCAAGGGCAGGGGGCTTATAACGAGCAGTACTTC. This gives the protein CASSQGQGAYNEQYF.

The chain recombines TRBV4-1 with TRBJ2-3, with 8 bases fitting TRBD1. V lost 4 bases, J lost 0 bases, and 9 bases stayed unmatched. The CDR3 covers 17 residues. The germline CDR1 and CDR2 sequences are MGHRA and YSYEKL. Here the CDR3 DNA reads TGCGCCAGCAGCCTAGGGCGTAGGACAGGGAGCACAGATACGCAGTATTTT. Protein sequence: CASSLGRRTGSTDTQYF.

The chain employs TRBV7-9 and TRBJ2-3, with 7 bases lining up with TRBD2. This CDR3 has 15 residues. Trimming at V came to 4 bases and at J to 1 base, leaving 5 bases not matched to a gene. Germline CDR1 reads SEHNR; CDR2 reads FQNEAQ (reference sequence). Written as DNA, the CDR3 is TGTGCCAGCAGCTGGGGGGGAGTAGGCACAGATACGCAGTATTTT. Its translation is CASSWGGVGTDTQYF.

The J gene is TRBJ1-4, the V gene TRBV10-3; 9 bases are a match to TRBD1. Per germline, CDR1 ENHRY and CDR2 SYGVKD. V lost 10 bases to trimming and J lost 2 bases; unmatched junction nucleotides: 8. This CDR3 contains 15 residues. The DNA of the CDR3 is TGTGCCAGCGGACAGGGGATGAATACTAATGAAAAACTGTTTTTT. This sequence encodes CASGQGMNTNEKLFF.